One and the same sample provided the 23 T cell receptor beta chains below, sequenced in a study of blood T cells in healthy people across ages. A second PCR of about 6 to 11 cycles used a sample-barcoded 5' primer and a J-beta primer mix. A single record per CDR3 protein comes from TCRdb applying MiXCR to the 5' RACE reads. This table holds 700,000 or so distinct CDR3 sequences, roughly 20% found once. The sequenced sample was blood. These receptors were collected from a man aged 70-80 years in good health.

This clonotype appeared a few times. This chain uses TRBV9 with TRBJ2-1; no clear D gene. Germline V lookup: CDR1 SGDLS, CDR2 YYNGEE. Trimming took 6 bases from V and 7 from J, leaving 17 bases between them. The CDR3 totals 14 residues. The CDR3 sequence is CASTPLNRPNEQFF. In DNA, the CDR3 is TGTGCCAGCACCCCATTGAACAGACCTAATGAGCAGTTCTTC.

The gene calls are TRBV20-1 and TRBJ2-5, with no clear D. The end of the DNA fits TRBJ2-1 better, so the J call may be wrong. The CDR3 is 11 amino acids. Germline V CDR1 and CDR2: DFQATT, SNEGSKA (reference sequence). CDR3 nucleotide sequence: TGCAGTGCTAGTAACGGTCATGAGCAGTTCTTC. Protein: CSASNGHEQFF.

This clonotype was observed at least ten times. The genes are TRBV10-3 and TRBJ1-6; 11 bases are shared with TRBD1. CDR3 length: 18 residues. V lost 6 bases, J lost 0 bases, and 7 bases stayed unmatched. The germline V gene encodes CDR1 ENHRY and CDR2 SYGVKD. CDR3 sequence reads: CAIRAGTGGISYNSPLHF. The CDR3 DNA reads TGTGCCATCAGGGCCGGGACAGGGGGTATCTCCTATAATTCACCCCTCCACTTT.

Comment on this clonotype: At one of its ends the junction is not consistent with the germline gene, which may arise from a read error. In nucleotides, the CDR3 is TGTGCCAGCAGTGATCGGGGGCGCTACACAGATATGCAGTATTTT. The encoded protein is CASSDRGRYTDMQYF. The rearrangement uses TRBV2 and TRBJ2-3, with D possibly being TRBD1 or TRBD2 (6 bases each). Looked up from germline, CDR1 is SNHLY and CDR2 is FYNNEI. The CDR3 consists of 15 residues.

This clonotype turned up a few times. CDR3: CASSRRGSSSTGTEAFF. The CDR3 coding sequence is TGCGCCAGCAGCCGTAGGGGCTCCTCATCCACGGGCACTGAAGCTTTCTTT. The V gene is TRBV5-1, the J gene TRBJ1-1, with a possible D match to TRBD1 (5 bases). CDR3 size: 17 residues. CDR1 is SGHRS and CDR2 is YFSETQ in the germline V gene. With 4 bases removed from V and 4 bases from J, the gap between germline ends came to 23 bases.

This clonotype was observed a handful of times. The rearrangement links TRBV12-3 or TRBV12-4 to TRBJ2-5; unclear D gene. Trimming stripped 3 bases from V and 1 base from J, with 6 bases between. The CDR3 length is 13 residues. CDR3 sequence (DNA): TGTGCCAGCAGTTTTGCAGCCCAAGAGACCCAGTACTTC. Residues: CASSFAAQETQYF.

The chain has TRBV15 and TRBJ2-2; D not certain. The V gene lost 2 bases and the J gene lost 2 bases, with 6 bases spanning the gap. CDR1 and CDR2 from the germline V gene are LNHNV and YYDKDF (reference sequence). CDR3 length: 14 residues. CDR3 amino acids: CATSRTRNTGELFF. The CDR3 DNA is TGTGCCACCAGCAGAACCCGAAACACCGGGGAGCTGTTTTTT.

The J gene is TRBJ1-2, the V gene TRBV10-2, with D tentatively TRBD1 (5 bases). CDR1 is WSHSY, CDR2 SAAADI, per germline. The ends were cut back, 5 bases at V and 2 bases at J, with 18 bases in the middle. CDR3 length equals 16 residues. The CDR3 DNA reads TGCGCCAGCAGTATCGGACATTTGACAGACAACTATGGCTACACCTTC. Protein: CASSIGHLTDNYGYTF.

V usage is TRBV7-8 and J usage is TRBJ2-5; no definite D call. Trimming shortened V by 5 bases and J by 3 bases, and 10 bases separated the two germline ends. The CDR3 runs 13 residues. Germline V CDR1 and CDR2: SGHVS, FQNEAQ. The CDR3 DNA is TGTGCCAGCAGCGCTGGTGAAGAAGAGACCCAGTACTTC. Its protein is CASSAGEEETQYF.

This clonotype has more than one count but fewer than ten. The chain carries TRBV9 and TRBJ2-7; D might be TRBD2 (6 bases). Germline CDR1 is SGDLS and CDR2 is YYNGEE. The germline V and J ends were trimmed by 4 bases and 9 bases, with 20 bases remaining between them. The CDR3 spans 14 residues. CDR3 nucleotide sequence: TGTGCCAGCAGCCGCCTCGGAGGGCGTGACCTGCAGTACTTC. It specifies CASSRLGGRDLQYF.

This clonotype came up a few times. The chain combines TRBV9 with TRBJ2-5; 11 bases fit TRBD2. Germline values: CDR1 SGDLS, CDR2 YYNGEE. V dropped 2 bases and J dropped 2; count of bases not matched to a gene: 8. This CDR3 spans 17 amino acids. CDR3 DNA: TGTGCCAGCAGCGTGAGCTTGGGGACTAGCGGACAAGAGACCCAGTACTTC. Translated: CASSVSLGTSGQETQYF.

This clonotype was recorded a few times. The chain uses TRBV9 and TRBJ1-3; D gene uncertain. Trimming left V 2 bases short and J 0 bases short, with 18 bases between. Germline CDR1 SGDLS, CDR2 YYNGEE. The CDR3 length is 18 residues. CDR3 in amino acids: CASSVGPPRGLSGNTIYF. The CDR3 bases are TGTGCCAGCAGCGTCGGGCCTCCCCGCGGGCTCTCTGGAAACACCATATATTTT.

This clonotype was seen a few times. The V call is TRBV25-1, the J call TRBJ1-1, with D uncertain. The germline V and J ends were trimmed by 3 bases and 3 bases, with 5 bases remaining between them. This CDR3 contains 12 residues. Per the germline V gene, CDR1 is MGHDK and CDR2 is SYGVNS. The CDR3 region is CASSDSHTEAFF. In DNA, the CDR3 is TGTGCCAGCAGTGACAGTCACACTGAAGCTTTCTTT.

This chain uses TRBV30 with TRBJ1-1; D is ambiguous. Germline V lookup: CDR1 GTSNPN, CDR2 SVGIG (reference sequence). There are 13 residues in the CDR3. Trimming removed 4 bases at V and 14 bases at J, with 23 bases between. The CDR3 loop reads CAWTIAVPARTFF. The CDR3 DNA follows: TGTGCCTGGACGATCGCAGTCCCAGCCAGAACCTTCTTT.

This clonotype was seen more than once but under ten times. The rearrangement links TRBV7-8 to TRBJ2-1; the match to TRBD2 covers 8 bases. V dropped 5 bases and J dropped 12; count of bases not matched to a gene: 18. Looked up from germline, CDR1 is SGHVS and CDR2 is FQNEAQ. CDR3 size: 16 residues. The CDR3 reads CASSPALGLDIRGQFF. CDR3 nucleotides: TGTGCCAGCAGCCCCGCTCTGGGACTAGACATTCGCGGGCAGTTCTTC.

The chain links TRBV7-8 to TRBJ2-1; 13 bases fit TRBD2. V lost 0 bases and J lost 3; bases outside the gene matches: 5. Germline V gene sequence: CDR1 SGHVS, CDR2 FQNEAQ. This CDR3 is built from 18 residues. The CDR3 sequence: CASSLARTSGGLYNEQFF. DNA for the CDR3: TGTGCCAGCAGCTTAGCGCGGACTAGCGGGGGCCTCTACAATGAGCAGTTCTTC. The entire variable domain, with the rest obtained from reference TRBV7-8 and TRBJ2-1, is as follows: GAGVSQSPRYKVAKRGQDVALRCDPISGHVSLFWYQQALGQGPEFLTYFQNEAQLDKSGLPSDRFFAERPEGSVSTLKIQRTQQEDSAVYLCASSLARTSGGLYNEQFFGPGTRLTVL.

This clonotype was seen a handful of times. The chain links TRBV18 to TRBJ1-4, with 8 positions matching TRBD1. Germline V CDR1 and CDR2: KGHSH, LQKENI. The CDR3 sequence is 14 residues long. V was clipped by 2 bases and J by 8 bases; unmatched bases: 4. The CDR3 loop is CASSPSGGQEKLFF. Written as DNA, the CDR3 is TGTGCCAGCTCACCATCAGGGGGCCAGGAAAAACTGTTTTTT.

This clonotype came up a few times. This sequence joins TRBV28 and TRBJ2-5; no clear D gene. The closer fit of TRBJ2-7 to the DNA end suggests the J call may be wrong. Germline V gene sequence: CDR1 MDHEN, CDR2 SYDVKM. The CDR3 runs to 12 residues. DNA of the CDR3: TGTGCCAGCACGAAGAACTCCTACGAGCAGTACTTC. It yields the protein CASTKNSYEQYF.

This chain uses TRBV5-8 with TRBJ2-5, with D maybe TRBD1 (6 bases). Germline V CDR1 and CDR2: SGHTS, YDEGEE. The CDR3 length is 16 residues. The V gene lost 3 bases and the J gene lost 5 bases, with 20 bases spanning the gap. The DNA for the CDR3 is TGTGCCAGCAGCTACACGGGACAAACCACCACGGAGACCCAGTACTTC. It specifies CASSYTGQTTTETQYF.

This clonotype turned up a few times. The chain recombines TRBV3-1 with TRBJ1-2; D not resolved. Germline CDR1 reads LGHDT; CDR2 reads YNNKEL (reference sequence). The CDR3 covers 12 residues. Between the trimmed V and J ends, which lost 1 base and 7 bases, there was a span of 7 bases. The CDR3 here is CASSQGRAGYTF. The CDR3 bases are TGTGCCAGCAGCCAAGGGAGGGCTGGCTACACCTTC.

In this sample, this clonotype turned up a few times. CDR3 bases: TGTGCCAGCAGTGAATTCGGGGGGGGCTCCTACAATGAGCAGTTCTTC. Its translation: CASSEFGGGSYNEQFF. The V call is TRBV25-1, the J call TRBJ2-1; 8 bases match TRBD2. V shed 1 base, J shed 0 bases, and the junction held 2 bases outside the gene matches. The germline V gene encodes CDR1 MGHDK and CDR2 SYGVNS. CDR3 length: 16 residues.

The chain joins TRBV7-3 to TRBJ2-1, with a weak D call TRBD2 (5 bases). Germline loops: CDR1 SGHTA, CDR2 FQGTGA. Trimming left V 1 base short and J 3 bases short, with 13 bases between. The CDR3 is 16 residues long. For the CDR3, the DNA is TGTGCCAGCAGCTTAATGGCAAGTGCGGGCTACAATGAGCAGTTCTTC. Its protein is CASSLMASAGYNEQFF.

The chain couples TRBV5-1 to TRBJ2-1; 10 bases agree with TRBD2. With 3 bases clipped from V and 7 bases from J, the junction kept 7 bases outside the gene matches. This CDR3 is built from 15 residues. Germline V CDR1 and CDR2: SGHRS, YFSETQ. CDR3 coding DNA: TGCGCCAGCAGCTCCTCTAGCGGGAGTGGTAATGAGCAGTTCTTC. It translates to CASSSSSGSGNEQFF.